This T cell receptor beta chain was captured in a study of shared clonotypes between healthy human individuals. Whole-study context: There were three CD4 naive, three CD4 memory, two CD8 naive and one CD8 memory plates per donor.

Findings of the study overall: Despite large depth, sorted-subset datasets appeared incompletely sequenced. Clonotypes that were shared across a few donors made up approximately 5.1% of naive CD4 clonotypes.

V dropped 4 bases and J dropped 1 base, with 10 bases sitting between them. The CDR3 spans 14 residues. Germline V CDR1 and CDR2: SGDLS, YYNGEE. Assay: immunoSEQ multiplex PCR; the TCRdb copy retains only in-frame clones and omits some. The table includes about 320,000 clones, roughly 91% detected once. As to this clone: Its target is unknown.

Donation came from healthy HIV-negative adults that had no recent acute infections or vaccinations. The source material was memory CD8+ T cells sorted from blood. Subset meaning: CD45RO+ cells pooled with CCR7-negative TemRA cells. The rearrangement joins TRBV9 to TRBJ2-3; the D is unclear. The receptor comes from a man younger than 30 in good health. The CDR3 bases are TGTGCCAGCAGCCCTTATCTAGGCACAGATACGCAGTATTTT. Its protein product is CASSPYLGTDTQYF.